This T cell receptor beta chain comes out of a study of type 1 and type 2 diabetes patients. Overall study context: Participants included type 1 and type 2 diabetes patients plus nondiabetic controls. Regarding the study as a whole: Type 2 diabetes and control V and J usage correlated highly, around 0.97. In CD4+ and CD8+ T cells, type 2 diabetes diversity exceeded type 1.

The PCR template was genomic DNA. A primer set of 30 forward and 13 reverse primers amplified the CDR3. TCRdb processed the multiplex PCR reads anew with MiXCR; each CDR3 protein has one entry. The table lists about 270,000 distinct CDR3 sequences, roughly 48% of them singletons. CDR1 is SGHTA and CDR2 is FQGTGA in the germline V gene. V lost 4 bases and J lost 6; bases outside the gene matches: 5. This CDR3 has 15 amino acids. Each participant gave about 9.4 milliliters of peripheral blood. Turning to this clonotype: Its antigen is currently unknown.

The sample taken for sequencing was peripheral blood mononuclear cells (PBMCs). The chain joins TRBV7-3 to TRBJ2-3; TRBD2 agrees at 12 bases. The receptor was isolated from a man aged 18 to 35 with type 2 diabetes. The CDR3 sequence: CASSSGLAGRDTQYF. DNA of the CDR3: TGTGCCAGCAGCTCCGGACTAGCGGGAAGGGATACGCAGTATTTT.